A selection of T cell receptor beta chains follows, all from one sample in a study of graft-versus-host responses after intestinal transplantation. Antigens for these TCRs are unknown. Only in-frame clones appear in the TCRdb table, and some are missing; sequencing was by immunoSEQ multiplex PCR. The sample includes about 120,000 clones, about 95% of them seen just once. Sequencing used unstimulated CD8+ T cells sorted from spleen or lymph node cells, obtained before intestinal transplant. These receptors were obtained from a human donor who received an intestinal transplant. Each CDR3 is given with its conserved first and last residue. The size field is filled for only some rows; it gives once, few, many or a size class.

j_call v_call clone_size cdr3_aa
TRBJ2-7 TRBV5-1 - CASSFGQGAMEQYF
TRBJ2-5 TRBV5-6 - CASSPPTGMQETQYF
TRBJ2-7 TRBV28 - CASKSGSRYEQYF
TRBJ1-1 TRBV28 - CASSLGRDTEAFF
TRBJ2-7 TRBV30 - CAWSDVPSYEQYF
TRBJ1-1 TRBV5-1 - CASSLGGAGTEAFF
TRBJ2-7 TRBV6-1 - CASSEVANYEQYF
TRBJ2-7 TRBV6-5 - CASSYSIGSSYEQYF
TRBJ2-7 TRBV5-6 once CASSLRGVEQYF
TRBJ1-2 TRBV19 - CASSNGAEYTF
TRBJ2-5 TRBV7-9 - CASGQGPQETQYF
TRBJ2-7 TRBV5-1 - CASSLAQGFSYEQYF
TRBJ1-2 TRBV28 - CATLPHEHYGYTF
TRBJ2-1 TRBV12-2 - CASRLGGRDDPPYNEQFF
TRBJ2-7 TRBV11-1 few CASSFAGLNYEQYF
TRBJ1-2 TRBV29-1 - CSVRGQTYGYTF
TRBJ2-7 TRBV5-1 - CASSEDRAYEQYF
TRBJ1-5 TRBV4-1 - CASSQVGGRNQPQHF
TRBJ2-7 TRBV27 - CASSLFPRTQGWSEQYF
TRBJ2-7 TRBV7-2 - CASSLDSVRSYEQYF
TRBJ1-1 TRBV4-1 - CASSQVSRNTEAFF
TRBJ1-1 TRBV9 once CASSQPGQGSTEAFF
TRBJ1-1 TRBV5-1 once CASSLEYVDTEAFF
TRBJ2-7 TRBV7-2 - CAGSSKGTSGRYEQYF
TRBJ2-3 TRBV7-9 - CASSLEGGSTDTQYF
TRBJ1-2 TRBV11-2 - CASSPRGTANNYGYTF
TRBJ2-3 TRBV6-6 - CASSGQTTDTQYF
TRBJ2-1 TRBV5-1 - CASSLRGDRVENEQFF
TRBJ2-7 TRBV28 - CASSSPDVAAISYEQYF
TRBJ2-3 TRBV28 - CASSLLVRGDTQYF
- TRBV28 - CASSWTVYEQYF
TRBJ2-1 TRBV4-1 - CASSQEVGGTDEQFF